A selection of T cell receptor beta chains follows, all from one sample in a study of Graves' ophthalmopathy and Graves' hyperthyroidism. In TCRdb, the multiplex PCR reads were re-called with MiXCR into one record per CDR3 protein. The sample records a few hundred thousand distinct CDR3 sequences, 35% to 40% being singletons. Source material: peripheral blood or thyroid tissue (not recorded which). Source of these receptors: an adult man with Graves' hyperthyroidism. The CDR3 runs from the conserved cysteine through the conserved F or W. A D gene is named only where the DNA matches it firmly. Not all rows give a size; the values are once, few, many and, for expanded clones, a class.

J: TRBJ1-3
size: many
D: NA
V: TRBV13
length: 16
CDR3: CASRIPGRHSGNTIYF
DNA: TGTGCCAGCAGAATTCCGGGACGGCACTCTGGAAACACCATATATTTT

J: TRBJ2-5
size: NA
D: TRBD2
V: TRBV9
length: 15
CDR3: CASSALGGVEETQYF
DNA: TGTGCCAGCAGCGCCTTGGGGGGGGTTGAGGAGACCCAGTACTTC

J: TRBJ1-3
size: NA
D: TRBD1
V: TRBV29-1
length: 14
CDR3: CSLRQGDPGNTIYF
DNA: TGCAGCCTTCGACAGGGAGACCCTGGAAACACCATATATTTT

J: TRBJ1-4
size: many
D: NA
V: TRBV19
length: 18
CDR3: CASSIDHLRGRPNEKLFF
DNA: TGTGCCAGTAGTATAGATCATCTTCGAGGGAGACCTAATGAAAAACTGTTTTTT

J: TRBJ1-1
size: NA
D: NA
V: TRBV27
length: 15
CDR3: CASSFFGQMNTEAFF
DNA: TGTGCCAGCAGTTTCTTCGGACAGATGAACACTGAAGCTTTCTTT

J: TRBJ2-3
size: NA
D: TRBD2
V: TRBV5-1
length: 14
CDR3: CASDGGGRADTQYF
DNA: TGCGCCAGCGACGGCGGGGGGCGCGCAGATACGCAGTATTTT

J: TRBJ1-4
size: NA
D: NA
V: TRBV10-3
length: 14
CDR3: CAISGGGRWEKLFF
DNA: TGTGCCATCAGTGGAGGGGGTAGATGGGAAAAACTGTTTTTT

J: TRBJ1-1
size: many
D: NA
V: TRBV11-2
length: 15
CDR3: CASSARVSAGTEAFF
DNA: TGTGCCAGCAGCGCCCGGGTCTCTGCGGGAACTGAAGCTTTCTTT

J: TRBJ2-7
size: NA
D: TRBD1
V: TRBV11-2
length: 14
CDR3: CASSPRQGGCEQYF
DNA: TGTGCCAGTAGTCCCCGACAGGGGGGCTGCGAGCAGTACTTC

J: TRBJ2-7
size: NA
D: NA
V: TRBV9
length: 14
CDR3: CASSVGLDSYEQYF
DNA: TGTGCCAGCAGCGTAGGACTGGACAGCTACGAGCAGTACTTC

J: TRBJ2-2
size: many
D: NA
V: TRBV10-3
length: 18
CDR3: CAISEKAVSWSNTGELFF
DNA: TGTGCCATCAGTGAGAAGGCCGTGTCATGGAGTAACACCGGGGAGCTGTTTTTT

J: TRBJ1-5
size: many
D: NA
V: TRBV24-1
length: 13
CDR3: CATSGGMGQPQHF
DNA: TGTGCCACCAGTGGGGGAATGGGGCAGCCCCAGCATTTT

J: TRBJ1-6
size: many
D: TRBD1
V: TRBV7-9
length: 17
CDR3: CASSPYFGQGDNSPLHF
DNA: TGTGCCAGCTCACCATACTTTGGACAGGGGGATAATTCACCCCTCCACTTT

J: TRBJ1-2
size: many
D: TRBD1
V: TRBV6-5
length: 15
CDR3: CASSYLSGTGYGYTF
DNA: TGTGCCAGCAGTTACCTCTCCGGGACAGGTTATGGCTACACCTTC

J: TRBJ2-7
size: few
D: TRBD2
V: TRBV6-1
length: 18
CDR3: CASSETTSGRYVVDEQYF
DNA: TGTGCCAGCAGTGAAACCACTAGCGGGAGGTATGTGGTTGACGAGCAGTACTTC

J: TRBJ1-1
size: many
D: NA
V: TRBV2
length: 11
CDR3: CATRSRTEAFF
DNA: TGTGCCACCAGGAGCCGAACTGAAGCTTTCTTT

J: TRBJ1-5
size: few
D: TRBD1
V: TRBV6-5
length: 15
CDR3: CASEPGQGSNQPQHF
DNA: TGTGCCAGCGAACCGGGACAGGGAAGCAATCAGCCCCAGCATTTT

J: TRBJ2-3
size: NA
D: TRBD1
V: TRBV7-2
length: 14
CDR3: CASRQTGGSDTQYF
DNA: TGTGCCAGCAGACAAACAGGGGGCTCGGATACGCAGTATTTT

J: TRBJ2-2
size: many
D: TRBD2
V: TRBV29-1
length: 15
CDR3: CSVRASGSNTGELFF
DNA: TGCAGCGTCAGAGCTAGCGGGAGTAACACCGGGGAGCTGTTTTTT

J: TRBJ2-5
size: many
D: TRBD1
V: TRBV2
length: 12
CDR3: CASGRDSETQYF
DNA: TGTGCCAGCGGTCGGGACAGCGAGACCCAGTACTTC

J: TRBJ1-6
size: many
D: NA
V: TRBV12-3/TRBV12-4
length: 15
CDR3: CASSFEDRPNSPLHF
DNA: TGTGCCAGCAGTTTTGAGGACAGACCTAATTCACCCCTCCACTTT

J: TRBJ2-5
size: NA
D: TRBD1
V: TRBV10-3
length: 14
CDR3: CAIKGARGLRTQYF
DNA: TGTGCCATCAAGGGGGCCAGGGGATTGAGGACCCAGTACTTC

J: TRBJ1-6
size: many
D: NA
V: TRBV20-1
length: 13
CDR3: CSARGGLNSPLHF
DNA: TGCAGTGCTAGAGGGGGTCTGAATTCACCCCTCCACTTT

J: TRBJ1-1
size: few
D: TRBD1
V: TRBV7-8
length: 13
CDR3: CASRSPGQTEAFF
DNA: TGTGCCAGCAGATCGCCGGGACAGACTGAAGCTTTCTTT

J: TRBJ2-2
size: many
D: NA
V: TRBV7-2
length: 13
CDR3: CASSSLVTGELFF
DNA: TGTGCCAGCAGCTCCCTAGTTACCGGGGAGCTGTTTTTT

J: TRBJ2-5
size: NA
D: TRBD1
V: TRBV10-3
length: 14
CDR3: CAISSAGGEETQYF
DNA: TGTGCCATCAGTTCGGCAGGGGGCGAAGAGACCCAGTACTTC

J: TRBJ2-7
size: many
D: NA
V: TRBV29-1
length: 12
CDR3: CSVEAKGGEQYF
DNA: TGCAGCGTTGAAGCGAAGGGGGGCGAGCAGTACTTC

J: TRBJ2-7
size: many
D: TRBD2
V: TRBV20-1
length: 13
CDR3: CSAGTSGAYEQYF
DNA: TGCAGTGCAGGGACTAGCGGGGCCTACGAGCAGTACTTC

J: TRBJ2-1
size: once
D: TRBD2
V: TRBV2
length: 15
CDR3: CASRDTSGSANEQFF
DNA: TGTGCCAGCAGGGACACTAGCGGGAGTGCGAATGAGCAGTTCTTC

J: TRBJ2-7
size: once
D: TRBD1
V: TRBV20-1
length: 13
CDR3: CSARQGTSYEQYF
DNA: TGCAGTGCTCGACAGGGGACCTCCTACGAGCAGTACTTC

J: TRBJ2-7
size: NA
D: TRBD1
V: TRBV30
length: 12
CDR3: CAWKGTGYEQYF
DNA: TGTGCCTGGAAAGGGACAGGGTACGAGCAGTACTTC

J: TRBJ2-3
size: NA
D: NA
V: TRBV19
length: 13
CDR3: CASRTLRTDTQYF
DNA: TGTGCCAGTAGGACATTGCGCACAGATACGCAGTATTTT

J: TRBJ1-1
size: NA
D: NA
V: TRBV12-3/TRBV12-4
length: 15
CDR3: CASSSELQGRTEAFF
DNA: TGTGCCAGCAGTTCAGAGTTGCAGGGGAGGACTGAAGCTTTCTTT

J: TRBJ2-7
size: many
D: NA
V: TRBV29-1
length: 15
CDR3: CSVEGPGRAFREQYF
DNA: TGCAGCGTTGAGGGCCCTGGCAGGGCGTTTCGGGAGCAGTACTTC

J: TRBJ2-5
size: NA
D: NA
V: TRBV10-3
length: 15
CDR3: CASSAGTLGGETQYF
DNA: TGTGCCAGCAGTGCAGGGACCTTAGGGGGAGAGACCCAGTACTTC

J: TRBJ1-1
size: many
D: TRBD1
V: TRBV10-3
length: 14
CDR3: CAIRGGQGNTEAFF
DNA: TGTGCCATCAGGGGCGGACAGGGGAACACTGAAGCTTTCTTT

J: TRBJ2-1
size: NA
D: NA
V: TRBV19
length: 14
CDR3: CASRSPSSFGEQFF
DNA: TGTGCCAGTAGAAGTCCTAGCTCCTTCGGCGAGCAGTTCTTC

J: TRBJ1-1
size: NA
D: TRBD1
V: TRBV9
length: 15
CDR3: CASSVRQGTNTEAFF
DNA: TGTGCCAGCAGCGTAAGACAGGGAACGAACACTGAAGCTTTCTTT

J: TRBJ2-7
size: many
D: NA
V: TRBV20-1
length: 12
CDR3: CSATRDSYEQYF
DNA: TGCAGTGCTACCCGGGACTCGTACGAGCAGTACTTC

J: TRBJ1-4
size: NA
D: TRBD1
V: TRBV7-2
length: 14
CDR3: CASSRQGASEKLFF
DNA: TGTGCCAGCAGCCGACAGGGGGCGAGCGAAAAACTGTTTTTT

J: TRBJ1-2
size: NA
D: NA
V: TRBV19
length: 16
CDR3: CASSPLGQGKSYGYTF
DNA: TGTGCCAGTAGTCCGCTGGGGCAAGGGAAGAGCTATGGCTACACCTTC

J: TRBJ2-7
size: NA
D: NA
V: TRBV9
length: 14
CDR3: CAGSQDGSGNGQYF
DNA: TGTGCCGGCAGCCAAGATGGGTCTGGGAACGGGCAGTACTTC

J: TRBJ2-3
size: NA
D: NA
V: TRBV2
length: 17
CDR3: CASSVSLDRPITDTQYF
DNA: TGTGCCAGCAGTGTCTCGCTGGACAGACCGATCACAGATACGCAGTATTTT

J: TRBJ1-3
size: many
D: NA
V: TRBV7-8
length: 13
CDR3: CASSLPGRNTIYF
DNA: TGTGCCAGCAGTTTGCCAGGCAGAAACACCATATATTTT

J: TRBJ2-1
size: NA
D: NA
V: TRBV19
length: 14
CDR3: CATDRGGGYNEQFF
DNA: TGTGCCACAGACAGGGGAGGGGGTTACAATGAGCAGTTCTTC

J: TRBJ2-5
size: few
D: NA
V: TRBV5-8
length: 15
CDR3: CASSLPTAGEETQYF
DNA: TGTGCCAGCAGCTTGCCGACCGCAGGGGAAGAGACCCAGTACTTC

J: TRBJ2-5
size: many
D: TRBD1
V: TRBV12-3/TRBV12-4
length: 15
CDR3: CASRYGQGAEETQYF
DNA: TGTGCCAGCAGGTATGGACAGGGGGCCGAAGAGACCCAGTACTTC

J: TRBJ1-4
size: NA
D: TRBD1
V: TRBV5-1
length: 16
CDR3: CASSLGWTGGDEKLFF
DNA: TGCGCCAGCAGCTTGGGTTGGACAGGGGGCGATGAAAAACTGTTTTTT